What follows describes a single TCR beta chain. This clone was detected a few times. The antigen it binds to is not known. One base away there is no much larger clone; base qualities are not given. All of the isolated RNA was reverse transcribed with the High Capacity cDNA Reverse Transcription Kit, so expressed TCRB transcripts were sequenced. Naive, central memory and regulatory T cell samples underwent deep immunoSEQ sequencing, averaging around 4 million total reads per sample. Sorted cells were lysed in RLT buffer, and RNA was extracted using DNase-treated RNeasy Micro or Mini kits according to cell number. Each cell subset was processed separately to prevent cross-contamination, with patient and healthy donor samples processed together. The immunoSEQ multiplex PCR was used to amplify TCRB sequences from cDNA, generating 87-bp fragments that spanned the CDR3 region. Amplicons were sequenced on the Illumina HiSeq platform. Processing in the source paper ran as follows. PCR bias was computationally corrected using synthetic template baselines, reads within Hamming distance 2 were collapsed, and singletons that could not be merged were discarded. By aligning reads against IMGT, V, D and J genes, CDR3 length, and insertions or deletions at six rearrangement sites were assigned. Within each subset, clonotype counts were normalized to sorted cell number, and only after that were true diversity and Gini coefficients computed with the tcR R package. The overlap coefficient, calculated on TCRB nucleotide sequences, was used to measure repertoire sharing. Out-of-frame TCRB sequences from naive cells were analyzed as a proxy for the pre-selection repertoire. Not all clones reach the TCRdb copy of this immuneACCESS table, which keeps in-frame sequences only. Checked studies attribute under half of the gap to unresolved V genes and leave the rest unexplained. D and trimming were read from the DNA, whereas the V and J calls and clone size are those reported in that table. In this sample the table shows under 500,000 clones, over 25% of which occur a single time. Roughly 0.066% of the sample rests with the top ten.

These data originate in a study of beta chain features in type 1 diabetes (dated by TCRdb to the late 2010s). About the investigation overall: Mean age, gender distribution, total cell number and subset yield did not differ between patients and healthy donors. Naive and central memory subsets were obtained from all 28 donors, but regulatory and stem cell-like memory subsets were isolated from only 8 patients and roughly 8 healthy donors. The study compared the TCRB repertoires of sorted circulating CD4+ T cell subsets in recently diagnosed type 1 diabetes patients with those in matched healthy donors. A total of under 120,000,000 sorted cells were examined across all samples, and RNA yield correlated strongly with the number of cells per subset.

From each donor, a single peripheral blood sample of about 100 mL on average was drawn into heparinised tubes. A BD FACSAria II and a panel including CD45RO, CCR7, CD25, CD127, CD95 and CD27 were used to sort naive, central memory, regulatory and stem cell-like memory CD4+ T cells. Purity was above 98% for every sorted population. Right away, PBMCs were isolated by Lymphoprep density gradient centrifugation and were stained directly, with no culture step. Samples were stained and sorted in pairs, with one healthy donor and one patient per experiment, so that batch effects were minimized. From a lookup of the germline V gene, CDR1 and CDR2 are MGHDK and SYGVNS. V is cut by 6 bases and J by 5 bases, and the space between the germline ends is 18 bases. CDR3 length: 15 amino acids, cysteine to phenylalanine. The kept DNA is CDR3 alone, 45 bases in frame from the first base. Results the study describes overall, beyond this receptor: Shorter templates might be favored by PCR, yet because patient and control samples were amplified and corrected together, any such skew would affect both groups equally. Because the HLA sub-analyses included only small numbers of individuals, any influence of HLA type on TCRB rearrangement was left unresolved. Naive, central memory and regulatory TCRB repertoires appeared to be more alike among patients than among healthy donors. Sequencing cDNA rather than genomic DNA could over-represent highly expressing activated cells, although activation and CD3 levels did not differ between groups. A moderate but significant shortening of TCRB CDR3 length was observed in type 1 diabetes patients in all four CD4+ subsets. Patients with type 1 diabetes made fewer insertions and deleted more nucleotides at VDJ recombination sites, implying thymic rearrangement abnormalities.

The sample consisted of naive CD4+ T cells from blood. What the cell subset or site label conveys for this sample: true naive CD4+ T cells. This TCR came from a man aged 18 to 35 in good health. The rearranged segments are TRBV25-1 and TRBJ2-3, with the D gene tentatively TRBD1 or TRBD2, based on 5 matching bases in each. The nucleotide sequence is given as TGTGCCAGCAGCGAAGGGACGATCTTGGGAGATACGCAGTATTTT. Its amino acids are CASSEGTILGDTQYF.